This T cell receptor (beta chain) came from a study of blood T cell repertoires in COVID-19. The overall study: Sample material is recorded as cDNA or gDNA derived from T cells, B-cell-depleted T cells, or PBMCs.

Source study methods: Amplification of reference gene primers provided the estimated nucleated cell counts. Sequencing used immunoSEQ multiplex PCR; TCRdb keeps in-frame clones, though not all of them. The V and J calls and clone size come from that table; D and trimming were worked out from the DNA. This table has roughly 71,000 clones, roughly 83% appearing once. CDR3 length: 17 amino acids. The V end lost 2 bases, the J end lost 0 bases, and 14 bases lay between the germline ends. Germline CDR1 is SGHRS and CDR2 is YFSETQ. The sample was peripheral blood. The rearrangement links TRBV5-1 to TRBJ1-4, with D uncertain. This TCR was recovered from a man aged 45-65 years with active COVID-19. The CDR3: CASSFNLQRSTNEKLFF. For the CDR3, the DNA is TGCGCCAGCAGCTTTAATCTACAGAGATCAACTAATGAAAAACTGTTTTTT.